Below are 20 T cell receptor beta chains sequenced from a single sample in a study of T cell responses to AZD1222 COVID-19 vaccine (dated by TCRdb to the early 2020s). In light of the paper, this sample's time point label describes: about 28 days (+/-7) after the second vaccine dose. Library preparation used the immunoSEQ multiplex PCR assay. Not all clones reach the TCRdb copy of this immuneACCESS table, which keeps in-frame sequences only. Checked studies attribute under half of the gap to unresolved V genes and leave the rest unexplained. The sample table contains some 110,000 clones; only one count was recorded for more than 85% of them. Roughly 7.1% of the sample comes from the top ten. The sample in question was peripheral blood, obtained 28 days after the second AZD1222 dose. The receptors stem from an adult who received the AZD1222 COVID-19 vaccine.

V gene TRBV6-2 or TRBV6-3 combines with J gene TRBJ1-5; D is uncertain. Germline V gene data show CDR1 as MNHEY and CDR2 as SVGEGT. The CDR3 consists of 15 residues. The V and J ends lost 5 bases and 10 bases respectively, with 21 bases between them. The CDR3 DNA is TGTGCCAGCAGTACCCAGAACACCGACCAGCATCCCCAGCATTTT. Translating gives CASSTQNTDQHPQHF.

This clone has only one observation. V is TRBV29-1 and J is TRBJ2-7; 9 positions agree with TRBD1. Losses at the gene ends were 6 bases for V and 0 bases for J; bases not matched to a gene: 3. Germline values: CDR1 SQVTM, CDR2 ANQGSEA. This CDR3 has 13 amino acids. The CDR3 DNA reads TGCAGCGTGGGGACAGGGCCCTCCTACGAGCAGTACTTC. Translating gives CSVGTGPSYEQYF.

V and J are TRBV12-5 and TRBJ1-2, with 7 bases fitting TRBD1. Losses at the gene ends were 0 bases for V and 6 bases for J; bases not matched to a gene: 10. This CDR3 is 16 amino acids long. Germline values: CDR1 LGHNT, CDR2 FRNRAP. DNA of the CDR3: TGTGCTAGTGGTTTGGTTGGAGAACAGGGGCAGAATGGCTACACCTTC. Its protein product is CASGLVGEQGQNGYTF.

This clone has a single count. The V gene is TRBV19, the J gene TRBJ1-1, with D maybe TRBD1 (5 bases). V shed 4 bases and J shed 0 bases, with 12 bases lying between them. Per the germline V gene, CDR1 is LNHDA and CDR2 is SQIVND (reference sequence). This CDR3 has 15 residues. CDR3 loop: CASSRGVFMNTEAFF. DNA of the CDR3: TGTGCCAGTAGTAGGGGGGTTTTCATGAACACTGAAGCTTTCTTT.

In DNA form, the CDR3 reads TGTGCCAGCAGCGGGATGGGGGACAGGGTCTCCGAGCAGTACTTC. Protein sequence: CASSGMGDRVSEQYF. The rearrangement uses TRBV5-4 and TRBJ2-7, with 9 nucleotides matching TRBD1. Germline V gene sequence: CDR1 SGHNT, CDR2 YYREEE (reference sequence). The CDR3 covers 15 residues. V lost 4 bases and J lost 6; bases outside the gene matches: 11.

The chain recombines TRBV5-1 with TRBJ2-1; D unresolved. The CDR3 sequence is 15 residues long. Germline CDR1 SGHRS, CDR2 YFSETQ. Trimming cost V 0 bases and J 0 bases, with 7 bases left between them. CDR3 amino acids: CASSLDAYSYNEQFF. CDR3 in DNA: TGCGCCAGCAGCTTGGATGCGTACTCCTACAATGAGCAGTTCTTC.

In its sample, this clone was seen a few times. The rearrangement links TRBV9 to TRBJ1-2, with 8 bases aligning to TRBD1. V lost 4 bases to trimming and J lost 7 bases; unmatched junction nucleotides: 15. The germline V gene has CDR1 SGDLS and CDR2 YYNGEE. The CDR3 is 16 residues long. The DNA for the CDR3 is TGTGCCAGCAGCTTCTCCCTGACAGGGGAAATTGTTGGCTACACCTTC. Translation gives CASSFSLTGEIVGYTF.

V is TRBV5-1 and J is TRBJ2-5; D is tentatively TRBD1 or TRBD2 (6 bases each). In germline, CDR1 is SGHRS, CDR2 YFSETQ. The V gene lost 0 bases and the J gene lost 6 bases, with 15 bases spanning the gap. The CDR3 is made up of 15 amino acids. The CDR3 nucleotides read TGCGCCAGCAGCTTGGCGGAGGGGGGCGCGAAGACCCAGTACTTC. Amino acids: CASSLAEGGAKTQYF.

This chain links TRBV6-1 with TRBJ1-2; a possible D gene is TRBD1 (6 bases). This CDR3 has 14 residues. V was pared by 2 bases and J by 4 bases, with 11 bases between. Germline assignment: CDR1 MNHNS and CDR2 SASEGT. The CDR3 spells CASSESGGAYGYTF. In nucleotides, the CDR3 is TGTGCCAGCAGTGAAAGTGGGGGGGCCTATGGCTACACCTTC.

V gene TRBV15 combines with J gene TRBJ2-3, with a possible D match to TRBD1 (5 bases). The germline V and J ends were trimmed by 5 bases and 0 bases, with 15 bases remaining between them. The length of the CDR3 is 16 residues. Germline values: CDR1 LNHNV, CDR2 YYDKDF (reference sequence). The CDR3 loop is CATSGRGGTSTDTQYF. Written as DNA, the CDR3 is TGTGCCACCAGCGGAAGGGGCGGAACTAGCACAGATACGCAGTATTTT.

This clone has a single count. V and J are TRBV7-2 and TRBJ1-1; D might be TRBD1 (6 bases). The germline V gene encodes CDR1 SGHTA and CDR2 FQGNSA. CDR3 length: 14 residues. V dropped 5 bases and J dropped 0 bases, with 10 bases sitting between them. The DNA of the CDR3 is TGTGCCAGCAGCCCCCAGGGGATGAACACTGAAGCTTTCTTT. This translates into CASSPQGMNTEAFF.

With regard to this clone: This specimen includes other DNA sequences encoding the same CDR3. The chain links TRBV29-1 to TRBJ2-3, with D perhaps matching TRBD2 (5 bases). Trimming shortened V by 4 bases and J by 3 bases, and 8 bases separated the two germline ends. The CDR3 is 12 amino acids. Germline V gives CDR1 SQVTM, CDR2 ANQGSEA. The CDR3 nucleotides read TGCAGCGTTGGAGAGGGAACAGATACGCAGTATTTT. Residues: CSVGEGTDTQYF.

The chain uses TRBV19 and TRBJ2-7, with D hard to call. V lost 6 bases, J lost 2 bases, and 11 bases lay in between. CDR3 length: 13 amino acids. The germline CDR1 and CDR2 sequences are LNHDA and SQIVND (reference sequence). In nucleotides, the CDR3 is TGTGCCAGTAGCCTTCCTGACACCTACGAGCAGTACTTC. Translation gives CASSLPDTYEQYF.

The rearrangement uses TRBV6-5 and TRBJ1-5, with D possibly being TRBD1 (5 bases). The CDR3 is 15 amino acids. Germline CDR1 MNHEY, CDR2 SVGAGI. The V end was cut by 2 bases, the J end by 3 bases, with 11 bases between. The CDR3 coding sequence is TGTGCCAGCAGTTACCCGACAGCGGACAATCAGCCCCAGCATTTT. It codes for CASSYPTADNQPQHF.

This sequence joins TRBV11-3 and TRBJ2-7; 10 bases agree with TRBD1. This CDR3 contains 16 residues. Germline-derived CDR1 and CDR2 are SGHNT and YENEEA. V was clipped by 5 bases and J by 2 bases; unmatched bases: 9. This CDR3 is CASSLSGTGAAYEQYF. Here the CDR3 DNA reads TGTGCCAGCAGCCTCTCCGGGACAGGGGCCGCCTACGAGCAGTACTTC. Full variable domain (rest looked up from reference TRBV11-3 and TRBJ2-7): EAGVVQSPRYKIIEKKQPVAFWCNPISGHNTLYWYLQNLGQGPELLIRYENEEAVDDSQLPKDRFSAERLKGVDSTLKIQPAELGDSAVYLCASSLSGTGAAYEQYFGPGTRLTVT.

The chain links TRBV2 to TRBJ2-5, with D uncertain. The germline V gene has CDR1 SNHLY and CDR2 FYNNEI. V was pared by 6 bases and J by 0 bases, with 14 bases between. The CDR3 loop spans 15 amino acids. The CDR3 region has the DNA TGTGCCAGCAGGGGTTGGATGGATAACCAAGAGACCCAGTACTTC. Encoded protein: CASRGWMDNQETQYF.

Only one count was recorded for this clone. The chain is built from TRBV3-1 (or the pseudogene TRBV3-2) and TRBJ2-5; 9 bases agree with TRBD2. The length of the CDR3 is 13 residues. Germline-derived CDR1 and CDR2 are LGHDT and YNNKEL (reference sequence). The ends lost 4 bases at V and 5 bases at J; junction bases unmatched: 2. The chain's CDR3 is CASSRSGGETQYF. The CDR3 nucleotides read TGTGCCAGCAGCCGGAGCGGGGGGGAGACCCAGTACTTC.

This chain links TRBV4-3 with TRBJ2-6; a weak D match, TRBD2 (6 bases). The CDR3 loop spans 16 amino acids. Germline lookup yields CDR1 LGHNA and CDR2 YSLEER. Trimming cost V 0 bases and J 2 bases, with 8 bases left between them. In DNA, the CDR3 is TGCGCCAGCAGCCAAGAGGAGGGTGCTGGGGCCAACGTCCTGACTTTC. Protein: CASSQEEGAGANVLTF.

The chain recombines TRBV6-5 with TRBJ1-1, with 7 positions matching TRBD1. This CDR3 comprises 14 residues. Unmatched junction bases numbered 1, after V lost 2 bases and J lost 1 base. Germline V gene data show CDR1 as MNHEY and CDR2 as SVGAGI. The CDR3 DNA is TGTGCCAGCAGTTACAGGACAGGGAACACTGAAGCTTTCTTT. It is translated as CASSYRTGNTEAFF.

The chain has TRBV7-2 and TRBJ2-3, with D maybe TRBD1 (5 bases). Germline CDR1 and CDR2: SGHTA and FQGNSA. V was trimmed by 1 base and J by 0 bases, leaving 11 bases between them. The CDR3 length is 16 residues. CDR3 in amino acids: CASSLVGALSTDTQYF. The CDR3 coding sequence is TGTGCCAGCAGCTTAGTAGGGGCGCTGAGCACAGATACGCAGTATTTT.